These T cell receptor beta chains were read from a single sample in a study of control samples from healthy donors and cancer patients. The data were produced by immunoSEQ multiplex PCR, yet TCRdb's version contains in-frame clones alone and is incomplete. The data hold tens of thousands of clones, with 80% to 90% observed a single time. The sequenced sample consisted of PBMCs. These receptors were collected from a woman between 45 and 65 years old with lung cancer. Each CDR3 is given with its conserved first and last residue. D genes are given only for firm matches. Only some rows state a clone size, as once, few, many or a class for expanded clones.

TGTGCCAGCAGCTTACCTATGACTGAAGCTTTCTTT	CASSLPMTEAFF	.	.	TRBV11-3	TRBJ1-1
TGTGCCAGTAGGGGGGTGGGGTTGAACACTGAAGCTTTCTTT	CASRGVGLNTEAFF	.	.	TRBV19	TRBJ1-1
TGCAGCGTTGCGGAATCCTACGAGCAGTACTTC	CSVAESYEQYF	.	.	TRBV29-1	TRBJ2-7
TGTGCCAGCAGTGCCCCCTTAACGTTCATGAACACTGAAGCTTTCTTT	CASSAPLTFMNTEAFF	.	.	TRBV6-2/TRBV6-3	TRBJ1-1
TGTGCTAGTGCTCTAGGCCAGGGACAGGGGCTTTATGGCTACACCTTC	CASALGQGQGLYGYTF	TRBD1	once	TRBV12-5	TRBJ1-2
TGCGCCAGCAGCCAAGAAGCCAGGGGATTCACCTACGAGCAGTACTTC	CASSQEARGFTYEQYF	.	.	TRBV4-3	TRBJ2-7
TGCGCCAGCAGTGATCCTAGCACAGATACGCAGTATTTT	CASSDPSTDTQYF	.	.	TRBV10-1	TRBJ2-3
TGTGCCAGCAGGGCAGGGGATTCACCCCTCCACTTT	CASRAGDSPLHF	.	few	TRBV7-9	TRBJ1-6
TGTGCCAGCAGCGTAGGAGCGGTCTCTGGAAACACCATATATTTT	CASSVGAVSGNTIYF	.	few	TRBV9	TRBJ1-3
TGTGCCAGCAGCTTAAAGGGGGCAACCGAAGCTTTCTTT	CASSLKGATEAFF	TRBD1	.	TRBV7-2	TRBJ1-1
TGTGCCAGCAGCTTAAGTAAGACTGGGGCCAACGTCCTGACTTTC	CASSLSKTGANVLTF	.	.	TRBV7-2	TRBJ2-6
TGTGCCAGCAGCCTCGGACGGGGGTTAGAAGAGACCCAGTACTTC	CASSLGRGLEETQYF	.	.	TRBV11-3	TRBJ2-5
TGTGCCAGCAGTTCCAGGGGAGGGCTGGAGACCCAGTACTTC	CASSSRGGLETQYF	.	.	TRBV28	TRBJ2-5
TGTGCCAGCAGTTTAGGGACAGGGGGCGTGAACGAGCAGTACTTC	CASSLGTGGVNEQYF	TRBD1	.	TRBV27	TRBJ2-7
TGTGCCAGCAGCATCGACAGGGCCGGGGGCTACACCTTC	CASSIDRAGGYTF	TRBD1	once	TRBV2	TRBJ1-2
TGTGCCAGCAGTGAGCAGGGTTTGAACACTGAAGCTTTCTTT	CASSEQGLNTEAFF	.	.	TRBV25-1	TRBJ1-1
TGCAGCGTTGAAGCCCCAGGGGGGGAGACCCAGTACTTC	CSVEAPGGETQYF	.	.	TRBV29-1	TRBJ2-5
TGTGCCAGCAGCCCGGCCCTGATCAGGGGCACTAACACTGAAGCTTTCTTT	CASSPALIRGTNTEAFF	.	.	TRBV7-9	TRBJ1-1
TGTGCCAGCAGCTTTACAACGACAGGGCCGAACACTGAAGCTTTCTTT	CASSFTTTGPNTEAFF	TRBD1	.	TRBV7-2	TRBJ1-1
TGTGCCACCAGTGATTTGGGTAGCGAGCAGTTCTTC	CATSDLGSEQFF	.	.	TRBV24-1	TRBJ2-1
TGTGCCAGCGGAGTGGGCAGGGGAACAGATACGCAGTATTTT	CASGVGRGTDTQYF	.	.	TRBV27	TRBJ2-3
TGTGCCAGCAGCTTAGCCGGTGAGCTGTTTTTT	CASSLAGELFF	.	.	TRBV7-9	TRBJ1-4
TGTGCCAGCAGTTTTGGGACAGGGGGGACTGAAGCTTTCTTT	CASSFGTGGTEAFF	TRBD1	.	TRBV27	TRBJ1-1
TGCAGCGTTGAGGAGGGGAGGAACTATGGCTACACCTTC	CSVEEGRNYGYTF	.	.	TRBV29-1	TRBJ1-2
TGTGCCAGCAGCTCCGTGGATAAAAACATTCAGTACTTC	CASSSVDKNIQYF	.	.	TRBV6-2/TRBV6-3	TRBJ2-4
TGCAGTGCTAGTCCTGCGGGGAACAACTACGAGCAGTACTTC	CSASPAGNNYEQYF	.	.	TRBV20-1	TRBJ2-7
TGTGCCAGCATAGACCTCGGGACAGTTTACAATGAGCAGTTCTTC	CASIDLGTVYNEQFF	TRBD1	once	TRBV6-5	TRBJ2-1
TGTGCCAGCAGCAAAACCCCAACCGGGACAGGGGCCTTCAATCAGCCCCAGCATTTT	CASSKTPTGTGAFNQPQHF	.	.	TRBV21-1	TRBJ1-5
TGTGCCAGCAGCGTAGGGGATAGCACGAAGACCCAGTACTTC	CASSVGDSTKTQYF	.	.	TRBV9	TRBJ2-5
TGTGCCACCGAGGGGGGAAACACTGAAGCTTTCTTT	CATEGGNTEAFF	.	.	TRBV10-3	TRBJ1-1
TGCGCCAGCAGCTTGGCCCTCTCCGAACCCTTGAACACTGAAGCTTTCTTT	CASSLALSEPLNTEAFF	.	.	TRBV5-1	TRBJ1-1
TGTGCCAGCAGAGGCTGGGGGGACACTGAAGCTTTCTTT	CASRGWGDTEAFF	.	.	TRBV6-5	TRBJ1-1